This T cell receptor beta chain was profiled in a study of response to subunit inactivated influenza vaccine (dated by TCRdb to the late 2010s). Context from the whole study: To follow how T cells responded to a trivalent subunit inactivated influenza vaccine, the researchers relied on deep quantitative profiling of the T cell receptor repertoire. Overall results and qualifications from the work: According to the authors, only a limited number of new T cells may be recruited by each seasonal influenza vaccination.

On this clonotype itself: Its antigen is still unknown. No per-base quality is available; no much larger clone lies one base away.

CDR1 MDHEN and CDR2 SYDVKM are derived from the germline V gene. The cysteine opens and the phenylalanine closes a CDR3 of 13 amino acids. Only CDR3 DNA remains: 39 bases, in frame from the first base. Between the V and J ends, shortened by 6 bases and 14 bases respectively, the junction contains 17 bases. Library prep was done by RT-PCR. TCRdb records Illumina HiSeq 2500 as the sequencer. The public reads were reprocessed in TCRdb via fastp at Q25 and MiXCR, keeping in-frame beta chains. Each entry is one CDR3 protein sequence, shown with its most common DNA and genes. The sample table lists approximately 500,000 distinct CDR3 sequences, approximately 24% of them with a count of one. The biggest ten clones account for approximately 2.9% of the sample. This same sample was also part of a study on T cells expressing NK-cell markers. As the second paper documents: TCR beta cDNA libraries were made by 5'RACE template switching that added a universal primer site and unique molecular identifiers. Seven or eight donors provided sorted CD3+CD56+NKG2C+, CD3+CD56+NKG2C- and CD3+CD56-NKG2C+ T-cell subsets, whose TCR beta-chain repertoires were profiled. Among the eight sequenced donors, seven were HCMV-seropositive and one was HCMV-seronegative. To restrict sorting to alphabetaTCR-expressing T cells, an anti-gammadeltaTCR antibody was added in several experiments. In roughly six donors, the dominant CD3+CD56+NKG2C+ clonotypes were among the top 10 CD8+ clonotypes and accounted for about 1.0-7.5% of CD8+ T cells. Those dominant clonotypes were again the most abundant among CD3+CD56-NKG2C+ cells in several donors, at roughly 28.3-60.1%. Whether the expanded NKG2C-expressing T cell clones were specific for HCMV antigens remained unclear. The study sequenced eight donors, all healthy volunteers chosen at random: three men and five women. HCMV serostatus was determined by detecting HCMV-specific IgG in serum with a commercial ELISA kit. Peripheral blood mononuclear cells were isolated from blood by Ficoll density gradient centrifugation. CD4+ and CD8+ T cells were isolated from PBMC by magnetic immunoseparation with Miltenyi isolation kits. Synthesis of cDNA was primed from the TCR beta constant segment and was followed by two consecutive PCR amplification steps. Sequencing of the libraries produced 2 x 150 bp reads on Illumina HiSeq 2000/2500, MiSeq or NextSeq. Reads were demultiplexed and grouped by UMI with MIGEC, and clonotypes were assembled and quantified with MiTCR. To exclude erroneous sequences, only TCR cDNA sequences supported by at least two reads were retained. Downstream repertoire analysis used the tcR package, and clonotypes were matched across fractions by CDR3 nucleotide sequence plus V segment. Antigen specificity was annotated against VDJdb with VDJmatch, allowing one amino acid substitution in CDR3.

Specimen: CD4+ T cells sorted from PBMCs, collected roughly 13 days after vaccination. Here the chain combines TRBV28 and TRBJ1-6; the D gene is possibly TRBD1, with 5 bases matching. This clonotype was obtained from a man over 45 who received an inactivated influenza vaccine. Donor details come from another sample of the same person, matched by shared clones. The bases are TGTGCCAGCAGCCTGGGGAAGGGGTGGACCCTCCACTTT. Translated, it reads CASSLGKGWTLHF.